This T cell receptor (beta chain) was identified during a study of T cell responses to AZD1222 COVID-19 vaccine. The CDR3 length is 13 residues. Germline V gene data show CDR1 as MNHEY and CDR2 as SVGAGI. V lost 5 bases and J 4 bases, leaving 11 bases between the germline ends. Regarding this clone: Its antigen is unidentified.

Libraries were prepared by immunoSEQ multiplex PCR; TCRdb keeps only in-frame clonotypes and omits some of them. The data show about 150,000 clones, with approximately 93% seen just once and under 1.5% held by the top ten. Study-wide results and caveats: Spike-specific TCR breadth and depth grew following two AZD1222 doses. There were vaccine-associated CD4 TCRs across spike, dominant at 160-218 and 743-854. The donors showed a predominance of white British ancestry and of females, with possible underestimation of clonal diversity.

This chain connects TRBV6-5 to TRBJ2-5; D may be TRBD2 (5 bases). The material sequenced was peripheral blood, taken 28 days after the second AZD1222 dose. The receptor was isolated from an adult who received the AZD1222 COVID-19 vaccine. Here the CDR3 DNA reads TGTGCCAGCAGTAACAAGCGGACAGAGACCCAGTACTTC. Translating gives CASSNKRTETQYF.